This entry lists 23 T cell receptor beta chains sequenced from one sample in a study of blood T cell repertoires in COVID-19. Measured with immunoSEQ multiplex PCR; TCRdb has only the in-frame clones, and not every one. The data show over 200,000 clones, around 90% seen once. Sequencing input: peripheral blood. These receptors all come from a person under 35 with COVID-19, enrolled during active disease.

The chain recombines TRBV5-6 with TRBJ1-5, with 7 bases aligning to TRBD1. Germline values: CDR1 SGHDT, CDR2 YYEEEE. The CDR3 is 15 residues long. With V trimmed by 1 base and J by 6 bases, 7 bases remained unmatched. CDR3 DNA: TGTGCCAGCAGCTTGCGAGGGGGCGAGGGTCAGCCCCAGCATTTT. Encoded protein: CASSLRGGEGQPQHF.

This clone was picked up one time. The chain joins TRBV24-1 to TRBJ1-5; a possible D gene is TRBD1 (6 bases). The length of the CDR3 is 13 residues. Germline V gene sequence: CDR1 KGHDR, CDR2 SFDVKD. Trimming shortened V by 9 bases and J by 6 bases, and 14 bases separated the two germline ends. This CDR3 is CATWAGASQPQHF. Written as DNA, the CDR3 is TGTGCCACCTGGGCAGGGGCCAGTCAGCCCCAGCATTTT.

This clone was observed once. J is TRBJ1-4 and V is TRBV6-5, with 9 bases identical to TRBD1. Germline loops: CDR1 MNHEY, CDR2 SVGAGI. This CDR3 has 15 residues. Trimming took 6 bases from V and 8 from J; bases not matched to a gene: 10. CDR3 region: CASRRGTGIGEKLFF. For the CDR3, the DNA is TGTGCCAGCAGACGAGGGACAGGGATTGGGGAAAAACTGTTTTTT.

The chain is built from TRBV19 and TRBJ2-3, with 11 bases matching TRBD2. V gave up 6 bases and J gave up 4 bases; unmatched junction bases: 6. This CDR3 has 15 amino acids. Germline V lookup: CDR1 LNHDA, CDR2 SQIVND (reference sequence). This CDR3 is CASRELAGVADTQYF. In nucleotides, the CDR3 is TGTGCCAGTAGAGAACTAGCGGGAGTAGCAGATACGCAGTATTTT.

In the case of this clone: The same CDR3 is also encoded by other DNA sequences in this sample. CDR3 region: CASSVSGGSYNEQFF. In DNA, the CDR3 is TGTGCCAGCAGCGTTAGCGGGGGTTCCTACAATGAGCAGTTCTTC. The chain uses TRBV9 and TRBJ2-1, with 9 bases that match TRBD2. This CDR3 is built from 15 residues. Germline assignment: CDR1 SGDLS and CDR2 YYNGEE. V was pared by 2 bases and J by 1 base, with 1 base of the junction left unmatched.

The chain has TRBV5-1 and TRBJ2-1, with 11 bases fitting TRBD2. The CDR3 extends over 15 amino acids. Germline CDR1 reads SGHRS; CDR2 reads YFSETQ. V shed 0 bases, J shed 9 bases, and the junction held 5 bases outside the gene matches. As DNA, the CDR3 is TGCGCCAGCAGCTTGGGCGGACTAGCGGGTAGTGAGCAGTTCTTC. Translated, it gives CASSLGGLAGSEQFF.

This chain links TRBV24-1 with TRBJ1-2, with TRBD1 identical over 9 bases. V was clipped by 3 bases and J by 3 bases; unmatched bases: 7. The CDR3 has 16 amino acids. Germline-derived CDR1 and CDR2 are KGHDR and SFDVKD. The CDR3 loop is CATSDGGTGLDYGYTF. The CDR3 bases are TGTGCCACCAGTGATGGAGGGACAGGGCTAGACTATGGCTACACCTTC.

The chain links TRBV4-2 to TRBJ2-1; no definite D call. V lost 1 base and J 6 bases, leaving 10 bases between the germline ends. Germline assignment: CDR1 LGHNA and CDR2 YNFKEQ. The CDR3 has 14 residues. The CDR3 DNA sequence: TGTGCCAGCAGCCAAGGTGAAACGGGCAATGAGCAGTTCTTC. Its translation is CASSQGETGNEQFF.

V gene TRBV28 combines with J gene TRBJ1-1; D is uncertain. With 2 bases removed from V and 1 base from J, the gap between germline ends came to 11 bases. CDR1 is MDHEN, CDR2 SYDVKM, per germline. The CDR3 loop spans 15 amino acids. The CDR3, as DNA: TGTGCCAGCAGTTTAAGTACTCCGGGGAACACTGAAGCTTTCTTT. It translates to CASSLSTPGNTEAFF. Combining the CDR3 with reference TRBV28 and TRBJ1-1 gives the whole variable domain DVKVTQSSRYLVKRTGEKVFLECVQDMDHENMFWYRQDPGLGLRLIYFSYDVKMKEKGDIPEGYSVSREKKERFSLILESASTNQTSMYLCASSLSTPGNTEAFFGQGTRLTVV.

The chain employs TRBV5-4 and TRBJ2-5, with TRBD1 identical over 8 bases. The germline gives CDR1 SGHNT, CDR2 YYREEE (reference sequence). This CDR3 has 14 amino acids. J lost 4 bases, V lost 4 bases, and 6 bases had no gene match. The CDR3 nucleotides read TGTGCCAGCAGCATAGGACAGGGAGGAGAGACCCAGTACTTC. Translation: CASSIGQGGETQYF.

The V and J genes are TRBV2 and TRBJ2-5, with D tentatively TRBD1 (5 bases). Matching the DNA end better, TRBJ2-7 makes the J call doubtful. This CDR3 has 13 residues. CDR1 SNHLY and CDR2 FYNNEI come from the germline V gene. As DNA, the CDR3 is TGTGCCAGCAGTGAAACCAGGGTCGGCGAGCAGTACTTC. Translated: CASSETRVGEQYF.

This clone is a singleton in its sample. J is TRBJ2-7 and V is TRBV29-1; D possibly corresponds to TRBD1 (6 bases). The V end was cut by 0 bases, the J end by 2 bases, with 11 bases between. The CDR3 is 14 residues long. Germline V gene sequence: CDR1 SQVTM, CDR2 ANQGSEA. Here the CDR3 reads CSVEELGHPYEQYF. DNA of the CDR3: TGCAGCGTTGAAGAATTGGGACACCCCTACGAGCAGTACTTC.

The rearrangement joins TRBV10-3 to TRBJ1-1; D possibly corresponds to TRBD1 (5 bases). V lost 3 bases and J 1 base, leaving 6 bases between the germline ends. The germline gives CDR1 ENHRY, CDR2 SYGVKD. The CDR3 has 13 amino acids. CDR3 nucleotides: TGTGCCATCAGTGAAGACAGGAACACTGAAGCTTTCTTT. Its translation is CAISEDRNTEAFF.

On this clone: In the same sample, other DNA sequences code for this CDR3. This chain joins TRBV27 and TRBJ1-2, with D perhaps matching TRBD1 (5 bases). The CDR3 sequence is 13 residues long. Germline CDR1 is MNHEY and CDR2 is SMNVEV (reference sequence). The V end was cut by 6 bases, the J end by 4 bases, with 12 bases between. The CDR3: CASSLGQGYGYTF. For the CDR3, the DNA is TGTGCCAGCAGCTTGGGGCAGGGCTATGGCTACACCTTC.

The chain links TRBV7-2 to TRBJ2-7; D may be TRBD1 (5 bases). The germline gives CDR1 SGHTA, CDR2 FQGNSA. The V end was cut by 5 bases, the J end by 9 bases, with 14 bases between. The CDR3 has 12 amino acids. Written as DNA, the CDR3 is TGTGCCAGCAGCGTGACAGCGACTGGGCAGTACTTC. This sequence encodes CASSVTATGQYF.

CDR3 amino acids: CSAFEGNTEAFF. CDR3 coding DNA: TGCAGCGCCTTTGAGGGGAACACTGAAGCTTTCTTT. J is TRBJ1-1 and V is TRBV29-1; no clear D gene. Germline V CDR1 and CDR2: SQVTM, ANQGSEA. Between the trimmed V and J ends, which lost 7 bases and 1 base, there was a span of 10 bases. The CDR3 runs to 12 residues.

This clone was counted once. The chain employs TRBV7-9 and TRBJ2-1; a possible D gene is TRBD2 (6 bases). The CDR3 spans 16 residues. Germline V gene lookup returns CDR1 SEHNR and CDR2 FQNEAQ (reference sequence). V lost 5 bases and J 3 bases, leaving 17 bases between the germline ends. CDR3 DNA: TGTGCCAGCAGCCACCGCGCTAGCGTAAACTACAATGAGCAGTTCTTC. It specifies CASSHRASVNYNEQFF.

Written as DNA, the CDR3 is TGCAGTGCTAGCGGACAGCACATTCAGTACTTC. This translates into CSASGQHIQYF. The rearrangement links TRBV20-1 to TRBJ2-4; the D gene is possibly TRBD1 (6 bases). Trimming left V 3 bases short and J 8 bases short, with 8 bases between. The germline CDR1 and CDR2 sequences are DFQATT and SNEGSKA (reference sequence). There are 11 residues in the CDR3.

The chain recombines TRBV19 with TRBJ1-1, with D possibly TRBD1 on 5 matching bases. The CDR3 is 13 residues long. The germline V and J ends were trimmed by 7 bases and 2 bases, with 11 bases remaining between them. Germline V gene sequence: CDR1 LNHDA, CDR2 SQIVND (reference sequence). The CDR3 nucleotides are TGTGCCAGTAAAGGACAACGTAACACTGAAGCTTTCTTT. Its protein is CASKGQRNTEAFF.

The CDR3 DNA is TGTGCCAGCAGCGTAGGTCCAGGGATGGCCAATCAGCCCCAGCATTTT. It yields the protein CASSVGPGMANQPQHF. This chain uses TRBV9 with TRBJ1-5; TRBD1 is a possible D gene (5 bases). V dropped 0 bases and J dropped 3 bases, with 13 bases sitting between them. CDR1 SGDLS and CDR2 YYNGEE come from the germline V gene. The CDR3 is 16 amino acids.

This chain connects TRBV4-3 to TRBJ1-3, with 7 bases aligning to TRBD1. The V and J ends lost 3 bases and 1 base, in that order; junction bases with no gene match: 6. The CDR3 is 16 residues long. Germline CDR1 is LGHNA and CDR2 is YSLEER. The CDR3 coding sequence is TGCGCCAGCAGCCACGCGGGGGGACAGTCTGGAAACACCATATATTTT. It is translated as CASSHAGGQSGNTIYF.

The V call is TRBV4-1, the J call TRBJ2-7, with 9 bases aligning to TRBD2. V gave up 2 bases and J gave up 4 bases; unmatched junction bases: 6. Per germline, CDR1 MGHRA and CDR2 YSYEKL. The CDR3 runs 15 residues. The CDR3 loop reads CASSQIAGEFYEQYF. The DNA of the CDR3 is TGCGCCAGCAGCCAAATAGCGGGAGAATTTTACGAGCAGTACTTC.

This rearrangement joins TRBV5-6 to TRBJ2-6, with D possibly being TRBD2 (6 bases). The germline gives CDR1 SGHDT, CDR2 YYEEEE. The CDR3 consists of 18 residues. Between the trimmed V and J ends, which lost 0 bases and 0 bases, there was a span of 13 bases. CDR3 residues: CASSLARRESSGANVLTF. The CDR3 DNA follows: TGTGCCAGCAGCTTGGCCCGGAGGGAGAGCTCTGGGGCCAACGTCCTGACTTTC.